This T cell receptor (beta chain) was identified in a study of cytomegalovirus exposure and HLA in healthy donors. Per the germline V gene, CDR1 is ENHRY and CDR2 is SYGVKD. This CDR3 has 15 residues. V gave up 5 bases and J gave up 0 bases, with 14 bases separating them. PCR employed 60 Vbeta and 13 Jbeta primers. Sequenced by immunoSEQ multiplex PCR; TCRdb stores in-frame clones only, minus some. Of about 140,000 clones listed, 65% to 85% are singletons. The origin of this receptor is a man aged 18 to 30 in good health and CMV-seronegative. The V gene is TRBV10-3, the J gene TRBJ2-7; possible D gene TRBD1, 5 bases. The material sequenced was PBMCs. CDR3 coding DNA: TGTGCCATCAGTCCCAAAGCAGGGTCCTCCTACGAGCAGTACTTC. As protein: CAISPKAGSSYEQYF.